The source of this TCR beta chain is a study of yellow fever vaccine responses in identical twins. Findings and caveats of the study: As reported, the vaccine T cell response of twins seemed partly convergent and partly personalized.

TCRdb re-called the RT-PCR reads through MiXCR, storing one row per CDR3 protein. The profile covers about 1,000 distinct CDR3 sequences, with 82% appearing a single time and around 11% taken by the ten largest. This CDR3 comprises 13 residues. Germline CDR1 and CDR2: SGHNT and YENEEA. V lost 3 bases and J 6 bases, leaving 8 bases between the germline ends. A note on this clonotype: Antigen unknown.

The chain links TRBV11-3 to TRBJ2-2; D gene uncertain. This TCR was sampled from a female donor who received the yellow fever vaccine. The input for sequencing was T cells from blood (PBMCs), unsorted or a sorted subset (not recorded which), taken before or after yellow fever vaccination (not recorded which). The CDR3 loop reads CASSFRAPGELFF. In DNA form, the CDR3 reads TGTGCCAGCAGCTTTAGGGCACCCGGGGAGCTGTTTTTT.